This T cell receptor beta chain is from a study of cytomegalovirus exposure and HLA in healthy donors. The table lists this clone with a count of one. Its antigen is not identified. Study observations and caveats: TCR beta chains numbering more than 150 were designated cytomegalovirus-associated. Researchers had no immune exposure information except CMV serostatus available. Later analysis suggested most CMV-associated TCR beta chains were HLA-restricted. Being productive about 87% or about 30% of the time was typical of most TCR beta V segments in an earlier analysis.

Germline CDR1 is MNHEY and CDR2 is SMNVEV (reference sequence). After removal of 5 bases from V and 6 bases from J, the junction contained 17 bases not matched to a gene. This CDR3 region has 18 residues. Primers: 60 Vbeta forward and 13 Jbeta reverse. Sequencing was performed with immunoSEQ multiplex PCR; in TCRdb, only in-frame clones are kept and a portion is missing. Among about 160,000 clones, around 69% were seen once, and the ten largest hold 2.5% to 3%. The TCR comes from a woman aged 25 to 45 in good health and CMV-seronegative. Source material: PBMCs. J is TRBJ1-4 and V is TRBV27; the match to TRBD1 covers 8 bases. CDR3 bases: TGTGCCAGCAGTCCTCGATCCGAATGGGGCAGGGGGCATGAAAAACTGTTTTTT. Translated: CASSPRSEWGRGHEKLFF. Full variable domain (remainder filled in from reference TRBV27 and TRBJ1-4): EAQVTQNPRYLITVTGKKLTVTCSQNMNHEYMSWYRQDPGLGLRQIYYSMNVEVTDKGDVPEGYKVSRKEKRNFPLILESPSPNQTSLYFCASSPRSEWGRGHEKLFFGSGTQLSVL.